Below, 16 T cell receptor beta chains from the same sample are listed, as sequenced in a study of T cell changes during pregnancy in multiple sclerosis. Assay used: immunoSEQ multiplex PCR; TCRdb lists only in-frame clones, some missing. The sample yields about 63,000 clones, about 94% seen once. This material consisted of CD8+ T cells from peripheral blood mononuclear cells, taken in the second trimester of pregnancy. The receptors stem from a female donor with multiple sclerosis, enrolled in a pregnancy study.

Points on this clone: The DNA is omitted, as the CDR3 cannot be located on it reliably, and the CDR3 follows TCRdb's listing. The chain recombines TRBV19 with TRBJ2-3; the table calls TRBD1, which could not be checked here. CDR1 and CDR2 from the germline V gene are LNHDA and SQIVND (reference sequence). The CDR3 region is 14 residues in length, termini included. CDR3 sequence: CASSFGQGIDTQCF.

The V gene is TRBV9, the J gene TRBJ2-1, with D perhaps matching TRBD1 (6 bases). The V gene lost 0 bases and the J gene lost 10 bases, with 11 bases spanning the gap. The CDR3 covers 13 residues. Germline assignment: CDR1 SGDLS and CDR2 YYNGEE. The CDR3 nucleotides are TGTGCCAGCAGCGTAGGGTCTAGGGGGGAGCAGTTCTTC. It yields the protein CASSVGSRGEQFF.

The chain employs TRBV6-1 and TRBJ2-5, with 7 bases fitting TRBD2. This CDR3 has 15 residues. Germline-derived CDR1 and CDR2 are MNHNS and SASEGT. V was pared by 0 bases and J by 5 bases, with 6 bases of the junction left unmatched. In DNA form, the CDR3 reads TGTGCCAGCAGTGAAGCCGGGCTAGCGGTGGAGACCCAGTACTTC. Encoded protein: CASSEAGLAVETQYF.

Written as DNA, the CDR3 is TGCGCCAGCAGCCCAACGGTAAGCGGGAGAGATACAGATACGCAGTATTTT. Its translation is CASSPTVSGRDTDTQYF. The gene calls are TRBV5-1 and TRBJ2-3; 8 positions agree with TRBD2. The CDR3 has 17 amino acids. Per the germline V gene, CDR1 is SGHRS and CDR2 is YFSETQ. The V and J ends lost 4 bases and 3 bases, in that order; junction bases with no gene match: 13. The full variable domain, with the rest looked up from reference TRBV5-1 and TRBJ2-3, is KAGVTQTPRYLIKTRGQQVTLSCSPISGHRSVSWYQQTPGQGLQFLFEYFSETQRNKGNFPGRFSGRQFSNSRSEMNVSTLELGDSALYLCASSPTVSGRDTDTQYFGPGTRLTVL.

The gene calls are TRBV6-1 and TRBJ2-7; weak D call: TRBD2 (5 bases). Trimming left V 3 bases short and J 2 bases short, with 5 bases between. The CDR3 sequence is 12 residues long. CDR1 MNHNS and CDR2 SASEGT come from the germline V gene. CDR3 bases: TGTGCCAGCAGTGACGGGACCTACGAGCAGTACTTC. It yields the protein CASSDGTYEQYF.

The chain links TRBV6-1 to TRBJ1-1, with D possibly matching TRBD1 (5 bases). CDR3 length: 12 residues. V was pared by 10 bases and J by 2 bases, with 11 bases between. The germline gives CDR1 MNHNS, CDR2 SASEGT. CDR3 residues: CATSGGNTEAFF. CDR3 in DNA: TGTGCCACCTCGGGGGGTAACACTGAAGCTTTCTTT.

This rearrangement joins TRBV5-1 to TRBJ1-4; the match to TRBD1 covers 7 bases. V shed 2 bases, J shed 5 bases, and the junction held 3 bases outside the gene matches. The CDR3 runs to 14 residues. CDR1 SGHRS and CDR2 YFSETQ come from the germline V gene. The CDR3 nucleotides read TGCGCCAGCAGCTTCGGGACAGAAAATGAAAAACTGTTTTTT. The encoded protein is CASSFGTENEKLFF.

V usage is TRBV10-3 and J usage is TRBJ1-2, with 9 nucleotides matching TRBD1. The CDR3 length is 16 residues. Per germline, CDR1 ENHRY and CDR2 SYGVKD. The V gene end was trimmed by 2 bases and the J gene end by 2 bases; junction bases not matched to a gene: 6. CDR3 residues: CAISEPEQGANYGYTF. CDR3 DNA sequence: TGTGCCATCAGTGAGCCGGAACAGGGGGCAAACTATGGCTACACCTTC.

This clone has a single count. V gene TRBV27 combines with J gene TRBJ2-1; 7 bases match TRBD1. This CDR3 has 13 amino acids. V trimming: 9 bases; J trimming: 2 bases; junction bases outside the gene matches: 4. From germline, CDR1 is MNHEY and CDR2 SMNVEV (reference sequence). The CDR3 sequence: CASTGTAYNEQFF. CDR3 DNA sequence: TGTGCCAGTACCGGGACAGCCTACAATGAGCAGTTCTTC.

The chain couples TRBV27 to TRBJ2-1; 10 bases fit TRBD1. CDR1 is MNHEY and CDR2 is SMNVEV in the germline V gene (reference sequence). V shed 8 bases and J 7 bases; nucleotides not matched to a gene: 5. The CDR3 contains 13 residues. The CDR3 DNA sequence: TGTGCCAGCGGCCCGGGACAGGGGAATGAGCAGTTCTTC. Residues: CASGPGQGNEQFF.

V is TRBV13 and J is TRBJ2-1; D gene unclear. The CDR3 length is 15 residues. From germline, CDR1 is PRHDT and CDR2 FYEKMQ (reference sequence). Trimming left V 1 base short and J 8 bases short, with 15 bases between. CDR3 loop: CASSLAGSPFDEQFF. The CDR3 DNA is TGTGCCAGCAGCTTAGCGGGTAGCCCGTTCGATGAGCAGTTCTTC.

Sample share makes this clone medium-sized (0.01 to 0.1%). V and J are TRBV27 and TRBJ1-1; D call uncertain. In germline, CDR1 is MNHEY, CDR2 SMNVEV (reference sequence). The CDR3 runs to 12 residues. Between the trimmed V and J ends, which lost 10 bases and 11 bases, there was a span of 20 bases. The DNA for the CDR3 is TGTGCCATCACCCCGGGGTCCGATTCGGCTTTCTTT. Translating gives CAITPGSDSAFF.

This chain uses TRBV7-9 with TRBJ2-1, with 8 bases lining up with TRBD2. Germline loops: CDR1 SEHNR, CDR2 FQNEAQ (reference sequence). The CDR3 is made up of 15 amino acids. V was clipped by 5 bases and J by 9 bases; unmatched bases: 12. The CDR3 here is CASSAPGISGIEQFF. CDR3 nucleotides: TGTGCCAGCAGCGCACCCGGGATTAGCGGGATTGAGCAGTTCTTC.

Points on this clone: Other DNA sequences of this sample code for an identical CDR3. The chain combines TRBV5-1 with TRBJ2-1; possibly TRBD2 for D (5 bases). The V and J ends lost 0 bases and 0 bases respectively, with 7 bases between them. The CDR3 is 15 residues long. The germline gives CDR1 SGHRS, CDR2 YFSETQ. Here the CDR3 reads CASSLDGSSYNEQFF. DNA of the CDR3: TGCGCCAGCAGCTTGGATGGGAGCTCCTACAATGAGCAGTTCTTC.

The J gene is TRBJ1-1, the V gene TRBV5-1, with 7 bases identical to TRBD1. CDR3 length equals 15 residues. Germline V gene lookup returns CDR1 SGHRS and CDR2 YFSETQ. Unmatched junction bases numbered 4, after V lost 2 bases and J lost 0 bases. The CDR3 reads CASSLSQGMNTEAFF. CDR3 coding DNA: TGCGCCAGCAGCTTATCACAGGGGATGAACACTGAAGCTTTCTTT.

This rearrangement joins TRBV11-2 to TRBJ2-2, with no clear D. Germline CDR1 reads SGHAT; CDR2 reads FQNNGV. CDR3 length: 15 amino acids. V shed 0 bases and J shed 8 bases, with 13 bases lying between them. CDR3 region: CASSLDFVGRGELFF. DNA of the CDR3: TGTGCCAGCAGCTTAGATTTCGTGGGCCGTGGGGAGCTGTTTTTT. The entire variable domain, with the rest obtained from reference TRBV11-2 and TRBJ2-2, is as follows: EAGVAQSPRYKIIEKRQSVAFWCNPISGHATLYWYQQILGQGPKLLIQFQNNGVVDDSQLPKDRFSAERLKGVDSTLKIQPAKLEDSAVYLCASSLDFVGRGELFFGEGSRLTVL.